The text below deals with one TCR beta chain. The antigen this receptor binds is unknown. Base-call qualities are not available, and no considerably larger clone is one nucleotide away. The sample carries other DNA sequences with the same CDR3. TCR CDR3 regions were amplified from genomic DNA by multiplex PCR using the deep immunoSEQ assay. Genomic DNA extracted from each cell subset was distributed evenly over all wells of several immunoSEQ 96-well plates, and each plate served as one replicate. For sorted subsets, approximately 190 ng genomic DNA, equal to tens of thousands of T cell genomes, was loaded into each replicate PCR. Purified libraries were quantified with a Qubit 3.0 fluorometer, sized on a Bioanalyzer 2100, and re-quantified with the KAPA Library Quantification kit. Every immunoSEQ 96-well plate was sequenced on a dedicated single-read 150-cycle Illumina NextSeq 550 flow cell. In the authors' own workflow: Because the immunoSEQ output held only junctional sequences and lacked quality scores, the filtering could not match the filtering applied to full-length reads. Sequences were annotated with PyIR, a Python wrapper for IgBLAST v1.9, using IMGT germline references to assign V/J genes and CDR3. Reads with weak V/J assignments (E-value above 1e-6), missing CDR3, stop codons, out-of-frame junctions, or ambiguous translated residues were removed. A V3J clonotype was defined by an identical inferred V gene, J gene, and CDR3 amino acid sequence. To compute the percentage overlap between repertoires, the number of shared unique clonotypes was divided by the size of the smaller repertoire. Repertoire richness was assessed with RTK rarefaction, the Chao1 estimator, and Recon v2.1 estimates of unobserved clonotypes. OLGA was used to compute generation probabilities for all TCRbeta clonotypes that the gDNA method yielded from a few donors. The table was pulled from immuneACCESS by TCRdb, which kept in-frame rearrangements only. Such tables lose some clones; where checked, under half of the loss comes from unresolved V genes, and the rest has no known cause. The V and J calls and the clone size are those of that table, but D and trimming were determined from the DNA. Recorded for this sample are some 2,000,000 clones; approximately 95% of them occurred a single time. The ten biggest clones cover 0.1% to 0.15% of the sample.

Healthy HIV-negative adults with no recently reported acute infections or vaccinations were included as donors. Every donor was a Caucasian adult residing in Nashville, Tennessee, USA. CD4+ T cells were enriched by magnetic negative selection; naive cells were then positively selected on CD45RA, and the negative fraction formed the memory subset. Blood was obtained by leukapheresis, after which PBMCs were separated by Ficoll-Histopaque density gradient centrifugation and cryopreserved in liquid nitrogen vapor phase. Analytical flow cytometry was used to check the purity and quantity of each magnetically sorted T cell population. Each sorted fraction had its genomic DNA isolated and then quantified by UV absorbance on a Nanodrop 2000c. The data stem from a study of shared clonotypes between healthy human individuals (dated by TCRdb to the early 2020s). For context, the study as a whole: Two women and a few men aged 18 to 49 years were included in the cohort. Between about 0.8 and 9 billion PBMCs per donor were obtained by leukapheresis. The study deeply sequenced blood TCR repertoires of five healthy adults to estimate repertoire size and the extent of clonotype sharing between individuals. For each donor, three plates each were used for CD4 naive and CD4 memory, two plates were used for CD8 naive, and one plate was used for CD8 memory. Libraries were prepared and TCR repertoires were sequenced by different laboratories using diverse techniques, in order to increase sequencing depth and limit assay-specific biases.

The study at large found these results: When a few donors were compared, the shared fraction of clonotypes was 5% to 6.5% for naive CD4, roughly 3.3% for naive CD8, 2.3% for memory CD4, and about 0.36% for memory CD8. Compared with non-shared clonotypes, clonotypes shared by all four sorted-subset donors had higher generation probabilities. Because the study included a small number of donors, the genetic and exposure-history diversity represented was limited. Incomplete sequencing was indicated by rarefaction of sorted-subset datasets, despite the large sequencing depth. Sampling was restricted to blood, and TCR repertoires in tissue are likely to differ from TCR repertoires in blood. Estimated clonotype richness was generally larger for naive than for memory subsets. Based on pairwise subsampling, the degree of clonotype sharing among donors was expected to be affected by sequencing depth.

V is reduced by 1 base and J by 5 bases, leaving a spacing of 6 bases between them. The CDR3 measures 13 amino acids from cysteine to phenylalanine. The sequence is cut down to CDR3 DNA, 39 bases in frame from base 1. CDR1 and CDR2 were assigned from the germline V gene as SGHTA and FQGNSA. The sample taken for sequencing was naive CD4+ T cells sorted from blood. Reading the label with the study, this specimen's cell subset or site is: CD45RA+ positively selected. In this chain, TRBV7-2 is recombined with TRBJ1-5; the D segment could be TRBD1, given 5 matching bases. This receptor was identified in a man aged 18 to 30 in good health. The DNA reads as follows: TGTGCCAGCAGCTTAGGGGGGGATCAGCCCCAGCATTTT. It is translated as CASSLGGDQPQHF.